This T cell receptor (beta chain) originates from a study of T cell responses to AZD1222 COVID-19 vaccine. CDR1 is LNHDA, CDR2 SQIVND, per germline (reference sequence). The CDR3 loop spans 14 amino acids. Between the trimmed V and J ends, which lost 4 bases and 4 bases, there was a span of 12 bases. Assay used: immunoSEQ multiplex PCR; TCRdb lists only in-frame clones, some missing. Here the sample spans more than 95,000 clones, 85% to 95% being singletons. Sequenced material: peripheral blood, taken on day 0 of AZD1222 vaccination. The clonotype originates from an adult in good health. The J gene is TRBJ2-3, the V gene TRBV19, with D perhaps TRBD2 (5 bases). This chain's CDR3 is CASSTGIRADTQYF. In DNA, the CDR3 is TGTGCCAGTAGTACCGGGATCCGAGCAGATACGCAGTATTTT.